Below, 22 T cell receptor beta chains from the same sample are listed, as sequenced in a study of blood T cell repertoires in COVID-19. Profiling relied on immunoSEQ multiplex PCR, and the TCRdb table lists in-frame clones only, not all of them. The sample contains about 160,000 clones, 88% of which appear only once. Sequencing was done on a sample of PBMCs or T cells enriched from blood (not recorded which). The source is a woman aged 45-65 years who had recovered from COVID-19.

The V gene is TRBV29-1, the J gene TRBJ1-2; 8 bases map to TRBD1. The germline gives CDR1 SQVTM, CDR2 ANQGSEA. Trimming at V came to 2 bases and at J to 2 bases, leaving 1 base not matched to a gene. The CDR3 is 13 amino acids. CDR3 protein: CSVERTGNYGYTF. As DNA, the CDR3 is TGCAGCGTTGAACGGACAGGGAACTATGGCTACACCTTC.

This sequence joins TRBV19 and TRBJ2-5; a possible D gene is TRBD1 (6 bases). CDR3 length: 15 residues. CDR1 and CDR2 (germline): LNHDA, SQIVND (reference sequence). Between the trimmed V and J ends, which lost 0 bases and 5 bases, there was a span of 13 bases. The CDR3 is CASSIDGPGAETQYF. The CDR3 coding sequence is TGTGCCAGTAGTATAGATGGCCCAGGGGCGGAGACCCAGTACTTC.

The chain uses TRBV6-4 and TRBJ2-1; D perhaps matches TRBD2 (6 bases). This CDR3 is built from 17 residues. CDR1 and CDR2 from the germline V gene are MRHNA and SNTAGT. The V gene lost 2 bases and the J gene lost 7 bases, with 21 bases spanning the gap. CDR3 coding DNA: TGTGCCAGCAGTGACCAACCGGGACTCCTAAGAGGAAATGAGCAGTTCTTC. This gives the protein CASSDQPGLLRGNEQFF.

CDR3 DNA: TGTGCCAGCAGCCTAGGTACGAGACTATTGAATGAGCAGTTCTTC. This translates into CASSLGTRLLNEQFF. The rearrangement uses TRBV7-8 and TRBJ2-1; perhaps TRBD2 as D (5 bases). V shed 5 bases and J shed 7 bases, with 18 bases lying between them. The CDR3 runs to 15 residues. Per germline, CDR1 SGHVS and CDR2 FQNEAQ.

V and J are TRBV7-3 and TRBJ1-1; no clear D gene. The CDR3 is 14 amino acids. V was pared by 1 base and J by 8 bases, with 14 bases between. Germline V gene sequence: CDR1 SGHTA, CDR2 FQGTGA. This CDR3 is CASSLSVGLSEAFF. The CDR3 DNA sequence: TGTGCCAGCAGCTTAAGTGTCGGACTGAGCGAAGCTTTCTTT. The full variable domain, rest sourced from reference TRBV7-3 and TRBJ1-1, is GAGVSQTPSNKVTEKGKYVELRCDPISGHTALYWYRQSLGQGPEFLIYFQGTGAADDSGLPNDRFFAVRPEGSVSTLKIQRTERGDSAVYLCASSLSVGLSEAFFGQGTRLTVV.

The gene calls are TRBV6-6 and TRBJ2-3, with D possibly matching TRBD1 (6 bases). Between the trimmed V and J ends, which lost 5 bases and 2 bases, there was a span of 14 bases. The CDR3 runs 15 residues. Germline-derived CDR1 and CDR2 are MNHNY and SVGAGI (reference sequence). CDR3 coding DNA: TGTGCCAGCAGTACCCTTGGACAGACCACAGATACGCAGTATTTT. Translating it yields CASSTLGQTTDTQYF.

The V gene is TRBV20-1, the J gene TRBJ2-7, with a tentative D call TRBD1 (6 bases). V was pared by 5 bases and J by 5 bases, with 10 bases between. This CDR3 region has 11 residues. CDR1 is DFQATT, CDR2 SNEGSKA, per germline (reference sequence). CDR3 amino acids: CSAGGKDEQYF. CDR3 coding DNA: TGCAGTGCTGGGGGCAAGGACGAGCAGTACTTC.

V gene TRBV6-5 combines with J gene TRBJ1-1, with 7 nucleotides matching TRBD1. Germline V gene lookup returns CDR1 MNHEY and CDR2 SVGAGI. The CDR3 is 15 amino acids. Trimming cost V 0 bases and J 1 base; bases outside gene matches: 2. The CDR3 here is CASSYSDRRNTEAFF. DNA for the CDR3: TGTGCCAGCAGTTACTCGGACAGGCGGAACACTGAAGCTTTCTTT.

CDR3 nucleotide sequence: TGTGCCAGCAGCTTAGCCAGGGGAAACTATGGCTACACCTTC. Translated, it gives CASSLARGNYGYTF. J is TRBJ1-2 and V is TRBV7-9; D might be TRBD1 (6 bases). The V end was cut by 0 bases, the J end by 2 bases, with 7 bases between. Germline loops: CDR1 SEHNR, CDR2 FQNEAQ (reference sequence). The CDR3 totals 14 residues.

V and J are TRBV5-1 and TRBJ1-2, with D unresolved. This CDR3 is 15 amino acids long. From germline, CDR1 is SGHRS and CDR2 YFSETQ. V lost 0 bases to trimming and J lost 0 bases, with 9 bases between them. CDR3 DNA sequence: TGCGCCAGCAGCTTGGAGTCAGTTACTAACTATGGCTACACCTTC. It codes for CASSLESVTNYGYTF.

The chain uses TRBV2 and TRBJ2-4; D may be TRBD2 (5 bases). Per germline, CDR1 SNHLY and CDR2 FYNNEI. V gave up 6 bases and J gave up 0 bases, with 15 bases separating them. The length of the CDR3 is 16 residues. The DNA of the CDR3 is TGTGCCAGCAGGGTAGCGTCAATTCTAGCCAAAAACATTCAGTACTTC. Its translation is CASRVASILAKNIQYF.

V usage is TRBV4-3 and J usage is TRBJ2-2, with D possibly being TRBD1 (5 bases). Trimming left V 1 base short and J 6 bases short, with 9 bases between. Germline CDR1 LGHNA, CDR2 YSLEER. CDR3 length: 14 residues. This chain's CDR3 is CASSQATVPGELFF. In nucleotides, the CDR3 is TGCGCCAGCAGCCAAGCGACAGTCCCCGGGGAGCTGTTTTTT.

The chain joins TRBV6-5 to TRBJ1-5; D is unresolved. The CDR3 loop spans 16 amino acids. The germline CDR1 and CDR2 sequences are MNHEY and SVGAGI. V lost 2 bases to trimming and J lost 3 bases, with 14 bases between them. CDR3 sequence: CASSYGPPPDNQPQHF. In nucleotides, the CDR3 is TGTGCCAGCAGTTACGGGCCTCCCCCGGACAATCAGCCCCAGCATTTT.

The V call is TRBV27, the J call TRBJ2-1; 10 nucleotides match TRBD1. The CDR3 runs 15 residues. Germline V gene sequence: CDR1 MNHEY, CDR2 SMNVEV (reference sequence). J gave up 8 bases and V 6 bases, and 10 bases lay outside the gene matches. In DNA, the CDR3 is TGTGCCAGCAGCAAAAATTCCGGGACAGGGGATGAGCAGTTCTTC. It is translated as CASSKNSGTGDEQFF.

The genes are TRBV6-5 and TRBJ1-6, with D hard to call. The V end lost 5 bases, the J end lost 8 bases, and 10 bases lay between the germline ends. In germline, CDR1 is MNHEY, CDR2 SVGAGI. The CDR3 has 13 amino acids. CDR3 DNA sequence: TGTGCCAGCAGTAAGGTACGGGATTCACCCCTCCACTTT. This translates into CASSKVRDSPLHF.

CDR3: CASSQDSWEQYF. CDR3 in DNA: TGTGCCAGCAGCCAGGACTCGTGGGAGCAGTACTTC. The chain links TRBV3-1 (or the pseudogene TRBV3-2) to TRBJ2-7; perhaps TRBD2 as D (5 bases). The CDR3 is 12 residues long. Trimming removed 3 bases at V and 7 bases at J, with 10 bases between. Germline CDR1 LGHDT, CDR2 YNNKEL (reference sequence).

J is TRBJ2-5 and V is TRBV5-6; no firm D call. Looked up from germline, CDR1 is SGHDT and CDR2 is YYEEEE. Trimming took off 2 bases at V and 4 bases at J, with 6 bases between the two ends. The CDR3 loop spans 12 amino acids. CDR3 nucleotides: TGTGCCAGCAGCTTCGGGTTAGAGACCCAGTACTTC. It yields the protein CASSFGLETQYF.

This sequence joins TRBV4-1 and TRBJ1-5; 10 bases line up with TRBD1. Losses at the gene ends were 4 bases for V and 3 bases for J; bases not matched to a gene: 6. Germline-derived CDR1 and CDR2 are MGHRA and YSYEKL. The CDR3 is 16 amino acids. The CDR3 DNA reads TGCGCCAGCAGCCCGTCCGGGACAGGGGACAATCAGCCCCAGCATTTT. Encoded protein: CASSPSGTGDNQPQHF.

The chain combines TRBV7-9 with TRBJ1-2; possible D gene TRBD1, 6 bases. Germline loops: CDR1 SEHNR, CDR2 FQNEAQ (reference sequence). Trimming took off 5 bases at V and 4 bases at J, with 17 bases between the two ends. This CDR3 spans 15 amino acids. CDR3 residues: CASSPQGEVPYGYTF. The CDR3 DNA sequence: TGTGCCAGCAGCCCACAGGGAGAGGTCCCCTATGGCTACACCTTC.

This clone was counted between two and nine times. This chain uses TRBV5-6 with TRBJ1-2, with TRBD1 as a possible D gene (5 bases). Germline V gene sequence: CDR1 SGHDT, CDR2 YYEEEE. The CDR3 extends over 18 amino acids. The V end lost 4 bases, the J end lost 5 bases, and 27 bases lay between the germline ends. CDR3 nucleotides: TGTGCCAGCAGCACCTCAGGCGACAGACTCACGCGACTTTATGGCTACACCTTC. Its protein product is CASSTSGDRLTRLYGYTF.

This chain joins TRBV2 and TRBJ2-7; a possible D gene is TRBD2 (5 bases). The V gene's germline CDR1 is SNHLY and CDR2 FYNNEI. This CDR3 contains 13 residues. V was cut by 10 bases and J by 0 bases, with 13 bases left in between. The CDR3 coding sequence is TGTGCCATACAATCGGGATTCTCCTACGAGCAGTACTTC. This sequence encodes CAIQSGFSYEQYF.

This chain connects TRBV19 to TRBJ2-5; maybe TRBD1 (6 bases). V lost 3 bases, J lost 5 bases, and 13 bases lay in between. CDR3 length: 14 residues. The germline gives CDR1 LNHDA, CDR2 SQIVND (reference sequence). CDR3 sequence reads: CASSMGTSPETQYF. The CDR3 nucleotides read TGTGCCAGTAGTATGGGGACATCCCCCGAGACCCAGTACTTC.